This T cell receptor beta chain was recorded in a study of shared clonotypes between healthy human individuals. Points from the study as a whole: Naive CD4 clonotype sharing across a handful of donors was 4% to 5%. Some clonotypes were shared by all four sorted-subset donors, while others were not shared. The non-shared ones had lower generation probabilities than the shared ones. Compared with memory subsets, naive subsets generally had larger estimated richness.

CD45RO-negative CD8 cells positively selected for CCR7 made up the naive population, which excluded terminally differentiated effector memory CD45RA+ cells. Adult Caucasians living in Nashville, Tennessee made up all of the donors. The CDR3 extends over 12 amino acids. Germline V gene lookup returns CDR1 SQVTM and CDR2 ANQGSEA. Between the trimmed V and J ends, which lost 7 bases and 0 bases, there was a span of 9 bases. Profiled with immunoSEQ multiplex PCR; TCRdb holds only in-frame clones, not every one. The profile covers some 2.1 million clones, with approximately 94% appearing a single time and more than 0.95% taken by the ten largest. As regards this clone: Its antigen is not known.

This sequence originates from a man between 18 and 35 years old in good health. Material for sequencing was naive CD8+ T cells sorted from blood. J is TRBJ1-1 and V is TRBV29-1; no definite D call. The CDR3 protein is CSGIKLNTEAFF. CDR3 DNA sequence: TGCAGCGGCATTAAGCTGAACACTGAAGCTTTCTTT.